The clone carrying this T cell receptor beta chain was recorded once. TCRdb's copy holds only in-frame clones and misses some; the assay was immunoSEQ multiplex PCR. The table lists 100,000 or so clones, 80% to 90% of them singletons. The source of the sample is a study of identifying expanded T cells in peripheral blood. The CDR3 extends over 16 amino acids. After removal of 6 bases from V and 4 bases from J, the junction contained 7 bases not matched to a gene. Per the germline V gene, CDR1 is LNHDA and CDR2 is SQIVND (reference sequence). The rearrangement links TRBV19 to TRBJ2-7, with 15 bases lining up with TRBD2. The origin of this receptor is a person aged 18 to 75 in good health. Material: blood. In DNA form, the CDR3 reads TGTGCCAGTAGGGGACTAGCGGGAGGTCGCGGATACGAGCAGTACTTC. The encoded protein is CASRGLAGGRGYEQYF.